This paragraph reports one TCR beta chain. The CDR3 is 16 amino acids. The ends were cut back, 6 bases at V and 1 base at J, with 18 bases in the middle. The germline CDR1 and CDR2 sequences are SGHAT and FQNNGV. Sequencing used cDNA as its template, made by extracting RNA and reverse transcribing it. Measured with immunoSEQ multiplex PCR; TCRdb has only the in-frame clones, and not every one. The table lists 150,000 to 200,000 clones, roughly 60% of them singletons. This sample was taken from a study of CD8+ T cells in alopecia areata. The receptor comes from a human donor in good health. V gene TRBV11-2 combines with J gene TRBJ1-1; unclear D gene. Sequenced material: CD4+ T cells sorted from blood. The CDR3 loop reads CASRMPRGGPNTEAFF. DNA of the CDR3: TGTGCCAGCAGGATGCCTCGGGGAGGCCCGAACACTGAAGCTTTCTTT.